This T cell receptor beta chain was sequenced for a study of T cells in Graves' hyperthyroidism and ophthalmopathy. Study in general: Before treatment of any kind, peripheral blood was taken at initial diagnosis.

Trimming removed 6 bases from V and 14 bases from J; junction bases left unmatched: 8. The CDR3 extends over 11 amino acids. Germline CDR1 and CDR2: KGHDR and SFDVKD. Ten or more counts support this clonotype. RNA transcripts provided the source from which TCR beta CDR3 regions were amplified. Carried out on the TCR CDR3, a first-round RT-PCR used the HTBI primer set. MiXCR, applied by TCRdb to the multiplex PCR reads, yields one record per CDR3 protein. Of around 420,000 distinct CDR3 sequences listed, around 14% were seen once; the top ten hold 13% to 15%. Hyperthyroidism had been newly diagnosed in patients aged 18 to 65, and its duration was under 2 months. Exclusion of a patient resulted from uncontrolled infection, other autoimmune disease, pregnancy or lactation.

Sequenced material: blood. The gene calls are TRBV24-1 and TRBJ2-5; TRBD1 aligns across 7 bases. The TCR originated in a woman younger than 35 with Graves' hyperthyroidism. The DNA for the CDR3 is TGTGCCACCAGTCACCGGGACAGAGCTTACTTC. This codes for CATSHRDRAYF.